The 14 T cell receptor beta chains below were found in one sample sequenced in a study of T and B cells in COVID-19 patients. Blood genomic DNA input for TRB amplification was roughly 250-500 ng. Multiplex PCR with BIOMED2 TRB-A/B primer pools amplified TRB rearrangements. In TCRdb, the multiplex PCR reads were re-called with MiXCR into one record per CDR3 protein. The sample includes about 18,000 distinct CDR3 sequences, about 36% of them seen just once. The sample consisted of blood. These receptor sequences come from a human donor with active COVID-19.

This clonotype is medium-sized. This chain connects TRBV19 to TRBJ2-6, with 8 bases matching TRBD1. CDR3 length equals 19 residues. Trimming cost V 7 bases and J 0 bases; bases outside gene matches: 14. Germline CDR1 is LNHDA and CDR2 is SQIVND (reference sequence). The CDR3 is CASKADRVFSNSGANVLTF. The CDR3 DNA reads TGTGCCAGTAAAGCGGACAGGGTTTTTTCAAACTCTGGGGCCAACGTCCTGACTTTC.

The chain links TRBV24-1 to TRBJ1-2; D ambiguous. The germline V gene has CDR1 KGHDR and CDR2 SFDVKD. This CDR3 is 13 amino acids long. V was shortened by 4 bases and J by 7 bases, with 12 bases between the two germline ends. The CDR3 DNA is TGTGCCACCAGTGACGAAAGGGAAAGTGGCTACACCTTC. As protein: CATSDERESGYTF.

This chain connects TRBV6-1 to TRBJ1-1; D perhaps matches TRBD1 (5 bases). Germline V CDR1 and CDR2: MNHNS, SASEGT. The CDR3 loop spans 14 amino acids. V gave up 6 bases and J gave up 4 bases, with 15 bases separating them. The CDR3 here is CASRGTVGGTEAFF. The CDR3 DNA sequence: TGTGCCAGCAGGGGGACCGTGGGAGGCACTGAAGCTTTCTTT.

With respect to this clonotype: Relative to the germline gene, one junction end is altered; a read error may explain this. The chain uses TRBV19 and TRBJ2-7; D unresolved. Germline V gives CDR1 LNHDA, CDR2 SQIVND (reference sequence). The CDR3 is made up of 13 amino acids. The CDR3: CASSISPGPPLEF. In DNA, the CDR3 is TGTGCCAGTAGTATCAGTCCGGGCCCACCTCTAGAGTTC.

The chain employs TRBV5-4 and TRBJ2-3, with TRBD2 matching over 11 bases. The germline CDR1 and CDR2 sequences are SGHNT and YYREEE (reference sequence). With V trimmed by 1 base and J by 4 bases, 5 bases remained unmatched. The CDR3 extends over 16 amino acids. The CDR3 region is CASSLRLAGRADTQYF. The DNA of the CDR3 is TGTGCCAGCAGCTTGCGACTAGCGGGGAGGGCAGATACGCAGTATTTT.

This chain connects TRBV7-6 to TRBJ1-2; unclear D gene. Between the trimmed V and J ends, which lost 0 bases and 10 bases, there was a span of 12 bases. The germline CDR1 and CDR2 sequences are SGHVS and FNYEAQ. The CDR3 contains 13 residues. CDR3 coding DNA: TGTGCCAGCAGCTTAGCGGTGCGGGAAGCCTACACCTTC. Its protein is CASSLAVREAYTF.

This clonotype is medium-sized. The chain has TRBV27 and TRBJ2-2; D ambiguous. The CDR3 is 13 residues long. V lost 5 bases, J lost 0 bases, and 4 bases lay in between. Germline loops: CDR1 MNHEY, CDR2 SMNVEV (reference sequence). CDR3 residues: CASSAANTGELFF. CDR3 bases: TGTGCCAGCAGTGCCGCGAACACCGGGGAGCTGTTTTTT.

This clonotype counts as medium-sized. This chain joins TRBV27 and TRBJ2-7, with D maybe TRBD2 (5 bases). Trimming pared 5 bases from V and 5 bases from J, leaving 22 bases between. The CDR3 is 16 amino acids. CDR1 is MNHEY, CDR2 SMNVEV, per germline (reference sequence). The CDR3 loop is CASSLQAVLPRHEQYF. For the CDR3, the DNA is TGTGCCAGCAGTCTCCAAGCGGTGTTGCCCCGGCACGAGCAGTACTTC.

This clonotype appeared a few times. The chain carries TRBV19 and TRBJ1-5; no firm D call. This CDR3 is 14 amino acids long. Trimming cost V 6 bases and J 0 bases, with 9 bases left between them. Germline V gives CDR1 LNHDA, CDR2 SQIVND (reference sequence). The CDR3 loop reads CASRGIYSNQPQHF. DNA for the CDR3: TGTGCCAGTAGAGGTATCTATAGCAATCAGCCCCAGCATTTT. Based on the CDR3 plus reference TRBV19 and TRBJ1-5, the full variable domain is DGGITQSPKYLFRKEGQNVTLSCEQNLNHDAMYWYRQDPGQGLRLIYYSQIVNDFQKGDIAEGYSVSREKKESFPLTVTSAQKNPTAFYLCASRGIYSNQPQHFGDGTRLSIL.

This clonotype was seen more than once but under ten times. V and J are TRBV5-4 and TRBJ1-2, with a possible D match to TRBD1 (6 bases). The CDR3 is 16 residues long. Between the trimmed V and J ends, which lost 4 bases and 1 base, there was a span of 17 bases. CDR1 is SGHNT, CDR2 YYREEE, per germline (reference sequence). CDR3 coding DNA: TGTGCCAGCAGCAGCAGGGAGGGGGGACTTAACTATGGCTACACCTTC. Protein sequence: CASSSREGGLNYGYTF.

V and J are TRBV5-1 and TRBJ2-5; 9 nucleotides line up with TRBD1. V lost 0 bases to trimming and J lost 3 bases; unmatched junction nucleotides: 3. This CDR3 contains 15 residues. Germline-derived CDR1 and CDR2 are SGHRS and YFSETQ. The CDR3 DNA reads as TGCGCCAGCAGCTTGGGAGGACAGGGGAAAGAGACCCAGTACTTC. It yields the protein CASSLGGQGKETQYF.

The rearrangement uses TRBV7-9 and TRBJ2-5, with 12 positions matching TRBD2. The CDR3 sequence is 16 residues long. The germline gives CDR1 SEHNR, CDR2 FQNEAQ (reference sequence). The V and J ends lost 6 bases and 1 base, in that order; junction bases with no gene match: 6. CDR3 nucleotide sequence: TGTGCCAGCAGACCTCCTAGCGGGGGGGTCCAAGAGACCCAGTACTTC. Its translation: CASRPPSGGVQETQYF. Together with reference TRBV7-9 and TRBJ2-5, the CDR3 gives the full variable domain: DTGVSQNPRHKITKRGQNVTFRCDPISEHNRLYWYRQTLGQGPEFLTYFQNEAQLEKSRLLSDRFSAERPKGSFSTLEIQRTEQGDSAMYLCASRPPSGGVQETQYFGPGTRLLVL.

This sequence joins TRBV29-1 and TRBJ2-1; 12 positions agree with TRBD2. The CDR3 sequence is 13 residues long. V lost 4 bases and J lost 11; bases outside the gene matches: 6. Per germline, CDR1 SQVTM and CDR2 ANQGSEA. Here the CDR3 reads CSVALAGGTQQFF. The DNA for the CDR3 is TGCAGCGTTGCCCTAGCGGGGGGGACGCAGCAGTTCTTC.

The rearrangement links TRBV12-3 or TRBV12-4 to TRBJ1-2; D is possibly TRBD1 (6 bases). V was cut by 3 bases and J by 6 bases, with 17 bases left in between. The CDR3 length is 15 residues. CDR3 nucleotides: TGTGCCAGCAGTTTGCCGGGCGCAGGGGTTCATGGCTACACCTTC. Protein sequence: CASSLPGAGVHGYTF.